A single sample is the source of the 22 T cell receptor beta chains below, sequenced in a study of cytomegalovirus exposure and HLA in healthy donors. A multiplex PCR was run with 60 Vbeta primers and 13 Jbeta primers. Here immunoSEQ multiplex PCR was the method, and the copy in TCRdb shows in-frame clones only, minus some. Of around 140,000 clones listed, roughly three quarters are singletons. The specimen was PBMCs. These receptor sequences come from a woman aged 55-69 years in good health and CMV-seronegative.

CDR3 in amino acids: CASSYAGATEAFF. The CDR3 nucleotides read TGCGCCAGCAGCTATGCAGGGGCCACTGAAGCTTTCTTT. J is TRBJ1-1 and V is TRBV5-1, with D maybe TRBD1 (6 bases). The germline V gene has CDR1 SGHRS and CDR2 YFSETQ. The CDR3 is made up of 13 amino acids. V was cut by 3 bases and J by 4 bases, with 10 bases left in between.

This chain links TRBV27 with TRBJ2-3, with 16 bases identical to TRBD2. This CDR3 is 17 amino acids long. In germline, CDR1 is MNHEY, CDR2 SMNVEV (reference sequence). V was pared by 4 bases and J by 1 base, with 2 bases of the junction left unmatched. CDR3 nucleotide sequence: TGTGCCAGCAGTTCGGGACTAGCGGGAGGGCGCACAGATACGCAGTATTTT. It is translated as CASSSGLAGGRTDTQYF.

The chain employs TRBV5-1 and TRBJ2-5, with a tentative D call TRBD1 (6 bases). Per germline, CDR1 SGHRS and CDR2 YFSETQ. The length of the CDR3 is 13 residues. Trimming pared 3 bases from V and 5 bases from J, leaving 11 bases between. DNA of the CDR3: TGCGCCAGCAGCTCAGACAGGAGGGAGACCCAGTACTTC. Translation: CASSSDRRETQYF.

This chain uses TRBV5-1 with TRBJ2-2; no clear D. With 0 bases removed from V and 7 bases from J, the gap between germline ends came to 16 bases. This CDR3 comprises 16 residues. Germline CDR1 is SGHRS and CDR2 is YFSETQ. The CDR3 here is CASSLVGRRNGGELFF. In DNA form, the CDR3 reads TGCGCCAGCAGCTTGGTTGGGCGCCGAAACGGCGGGGAGCTGTTTTTT.

The chain is built from TRBV2 and TRBJ2-1, with 11 positions matching TRBD1. The CDR3 spans 15 residues. Germline-derived CDR1 and CDR2 are SNHLY and FYNNEI. Germline trimming cut 6 bases from V and 7 bases from J; bases unmatched to any gene: 8. In DNA, the CDR3 is TGTGCCAGCAGCGAAATGGACAGGGGGCTAAATGAGCAGTTCTTC. The encoded protein is CASSEMDRGLNEQFF.

The chain couples TRBV2 to TRBJ2-3; a possible D gene is TRBD2 (6 bases). The V and J ends lost 5 bases and 1 base respectively, with 13 bases between them. The CDR3 is made up of 15 amino acids. The V gene's germline CDR1 is SNHLY and CDR2 FYNNEI. The CDR3 DNA is TGTGCCAGCAGTCAGCGGGTGACTGGCACAGATACGCAGTATTTT. Residues: CASSQRVTGTDTQYF.

The rearrangement uses TRBV6-6 and TRBJ2-7, with D uncertain. V lost 1 base and J lost 5, with 3 bases in between. This CDR3 has 11 amino acids. The germline gives CDR1 MNHNY, CDR2 SVGAGI (reference sequence). The CDR3 protein is CASSYFDEQYF. The CDR3 DNA sequence: TGTGCCAGCAGTTACTTCGACGAGCAGTACTTC.

This clone was counted a single time. This chain uses TRBV19 with TRBJ2-7; TRBD1 aligns across 8 bases. The CDR3 is 13 amino acids. CDR1 LNHDA and CDR2 SQIVND come from the germline V gene (reference sequence). The ends lost 9 bases at V and 0 bases at J; junction bases unmatched: 4. This CDR3 reads CASRTGSSYEQYF. In nucleotides, the CDR3 is TGTGCCAGCCGGACAGGGTCCTCCTACGAGCAGTACTTC.

V and J are TRBV6-1 and TRBJ2-7; 7 nucleotides match TRBD1. The junction had 6 bases not matched to a gene; V was cut back by 10 bases and J by 6 bases. Germline CDR1 and CDR2: MNHNS and SASEGT. The CDR3 has 11 amino acids. CDR3 loop: CATSYRGEQYF. The CDR3 DNA sequence: TGTGCCACCTCATACAGGGGCGAGCAGTACTTC.

This clone turned up a few times. The genes are TRBV9 and TRBJ2-6; D is ambiguous. The CDR3 sequence is 13 residues long. From germline, CDR1 is SGDLS and CDR2 YYNGEE. Trimming took 7 bases from V and 2 from J, leaving 7 bases between them. The CDR3 sequence is CASAKPGANVLTF. The CDR3, as DNA: TGTGCCAGCGCTAAGCCTGGGGCCAACGTCCTGACTTTC.

This clone was counted a few times. This chain connects TRBV10-3 to TRBJ1-5; no firm D call. Trimming took off 6 bases at V and 3 bases at J, with 9 bases between the two ends. This CDR3 has 13 amino acids. Germline V gene lookup returns CDR1 ENHRY and CDR2 SYGVKD. CDR3: CAIRAQINQPQHF. The CDR3 DNA is TGTGCCATCAGGGCCCAGATCAATCAGCCCCAGCATTTT.

V and J are TRBV7-6 and TRBJ2-1, with TRBD2 identical over 13 bases. Germline V gives CDR1 SGHVS, CDR2 FNYEAQ. This CDR3 is built from 14 residues. V was pared by 3 bases and J by 9 bases, with 2 bases of the junction left unmatched. The CDR3 here is CASSFRTSGSEQFF. CDR3 sequence (DNA): TGTGCCAGCAGCTTTAGGACTAGCGGGAGTGAGCAGTTCTTC.

This sequence joins TRBV6-5 and TRBJ2-1, with TRBD2 matching over 10 bases. The ends lost 2 bases at V and 4 bases at J; junction bases unmatched: 2. The germline V gene has CDR1 MNHEY and CDR2 SVGAGI. The length of the CDR3 is 15 residues. CDR3 amino acids: CASSYERGGYNEQFF. The CDR3 coding sequence is TGTGCCAGCAGTTACGAGCGGGGGGGTTACAATGAGCAGTTCTTC.

The rearrangement links TRBV2 to TRBJ2-1, with D tentatively TRBD2 (6 bases). Germline V gene sequence: CDR1 SNHLY, CDR2 FYNNEI. The CDR3 totals 10 residues. Trimming left V 6 bases short and J 9 bases short, with 6 bases between. CDR3 coding DNA: TGTGCCAGCAGGGAGGGTGAGCAGTTCTTC. Translation: CASREGEQFF.

The chain combines TRBV28 with TRBJ2-2; 10 positions agree with TRBD1. V lost 3 bases to trimming and J lost 6 bases; unmatched junction nucleotides: 7. The CDR3 has 16 residues. Looked up from germline, CDR1 is MDHEN and CDR2 is SYDVKM. The CDR3 DNA sequence: TGTGCCAGCAGTTTTTTCCGACAGGGGGCGTCCGGGGAGCTGTTTTTT. The encoded protein is CASSFFRQGASGELFF.

V usage is TRBV18 and J usage is TRBJ2-5; tentatively, D is TRBD1 (6 bases). The V end was cut by 6 bases, the J end by 4 bases, with 18 bases between. There are 15 residues in the CDR3. CDR1 is KGHSH and CDR2 is LQKENI in the germline V gene. The CDR3 region is CASSRLGQGGETQYF. Here the CDR3 DNA reads TGTGCCAGCTCCCGCTTGGGACAAGGGGGAGAGACCCAGTACTTC.

The chain carries TRBV18 and TRBJ1-2, with TRBD1 matching over 9 bases. Germline values: CDR1 KGHSH, CDR2 LQKENI. V shed 4 bases, J shed 8 bases, and the junction held 11 bases outside the gene matches. This CDR3 is built from 15 residues. The CDR3 DNA is TGTGCCAGCTCACGGGACAGGGAGGGGCTTGGAGGCTACACCTTC. It codes for CASSRDREGLGGYTF.

This sequence joins TRBV7-6 and TRBJ1-2; 8 bases agree with TRBD1. There are 15 residues in the CDR3. Germline V gene data show CDR1 as SGHVS and CDR2 as FNYEAQ. Trimming took 5 bases from V and 4 from J; bases not matched to a gene: 9. The CDR3 coding sequence is TGTGCCAGCAGCGCACGCCCGGGACAGGCCTATGGCTACACCTTC. It yields the protein CASSARPGQAYGYTF.

The chain couples TRBV5-1 to TRBJ1-2, with no clear D. V shed 0 bases and J shed 2 bases, with 11 bases lying between them. From germline, CDR1 is SGHRS and CDR2 YFSETQ. This CDR3 has 15 residues. CDR3 nucleotide sequence: TGCGCCAGCAGCTTGGGAGGTACCTCCAACTATGGCTACACCTTC. This codes for CASSLGGTSNYGYTF.

The CDR3 bases are TGTGCCAGTGGCCCGACAGGGATCGACACAGATACGCAGTATTTT. This translates into CASGPTGIDTDTQYF. The chain has TRBV19 and TRBJ2-3; 7 nucleotides match TRBD1. Trimming cost V 8 bases and J 2 bases; bases outside gene matches: 10. This CDR3 has 15 residues. Germline CDR1 LNHDA, CDR2 SQIVND (reference sequence).

V is TRBV10-2 and J is TRBJ2-1; the match to TRBD1 covers 8 bases. In germline, CDR1 is WSHSY, CDR2 SAAADI. V trimming: 6 bases; J trimming: 4 bases; junction bases outside the gene matches: 2. This CDR3 spans 13 amino acids. This chain's CDR3 is CASSRTGYNEQFF. The CDR3 DNA follows: TGCGCCAGCAGCCGGACAGGGTACAATGAGCAGTTCTTC.

This clone was counted between two and nine times. The chain is built from TRBV9 and TRBJ1-2; the D gene is possibly TRBD1 (5 bases). Germline V lookup: CDR1 SGDLS, CDR2 YYNGEE. The CDR3 runs to 12 residues. V was clipped by 1 base and J by 4 bases, with 5 bases between them. The CDR3 loop reads CASSVQGYGYTF. The CDR3 coding sequence is TGTGCCAGCAGCGTACAGGGCTATGGCTACACCTTC.